Given below is one T cell receptor beta chain in context. This specimen comes from a study of blood T cell repertoires in COVID-19. This CDR3 has 13 residues. Germline CDR1 and CDR2: SQVTM and ANQGSEA. V was clipped by 3 bases and J by 4 bases; unmatched bases: 4. Measured with immunoSEQ multiplex PCR; TCRdb has only the in-frame clones, and not every one. The table shows around 200,000 clones, with around 88% occurring only once. This chain uses TRBV29-1 with TRBJ1-2, with TRBD1 identical over 8 bases. The clonotype was recovered from a man aged 45 to 65 with active or convalescent COVID-19. What was sequenced was peripheral blood. The CDR3 protein is CSVDLGQAYGYTF. The CDR3 DNA reads as TGCAGCGTTGACCTGGGACAGGCCTATGGCTACACCTTC.